This TCR beta chain came from a study of cytomegalovirus exposure and HLA in healthy donors. For the study at large: A prior study identified some 100 million unique TCR beta sequences from around 180 million T cells. Study outcomes and limitations: Reports credit the classifier with highly specific, highly sensitive diagnosis of cytomegalovirus status. More clonal expansion characterized HLA-associated TCR beta chains than equally common others in a later analysis. What a later analysis showed was that several of the most significant clusters appeared linked to common viral pathogens.

This clone was found a few times. The antigen remains unidentified. A multiplex PCR was run with 60 Vbeta primers and 13 Jbeta primers. Profiling relied on immunoSEQ multiplex PCR, and the TCRdb table lists in-frame clones only, not all of them. The sample holds some 140,000 clones; approximately 80% are singletons and the top ten take about 3.4%. Input material: PBMCs. This clonotype originated in a man aged 40-49 years in good health and CMV-seronegative.

Here the CDR3 reads CSVALDRDYGYTF. The DNA of the CDR3 is TGCAGCGTCGCACTCGACAGGGACTATGGCTACACCTTC. The V gene is TRBV29-1, the J gene TRBJ1-2; 7 bases fit TRBD1. This CDR3 comprises 13 residues. CDR1 is SQVTM, CDR2 ANQGSEA, per germline. V shed 6 bases and J 3 bases; nucleotides not matched to a gene: 7.